A single sample gave rise to the 27 T cell receptor beta chains below, sequenced in a study of CD8+ T cells in alopecia areata. RNA extraction and reverse transcription yielded cDNA as sequencing template. Clones were read by immunoSEQ multiplex PCR, and TCRdb kept only the in-frame ones, dropping some. The sample carries some 130,000 clones, around 53% recorded once. Treatment reported: oral pan-JAK inhibitor, 5-10 mg twice daily. Specimen: CD4+ T cells sorted from blood, collected at week 4, from a patient treated with tofacitinib. The receptors were gathered from a human donor with alopecia areata.

This clone was counted only a few times. This chain joins TRBV5-6 and TRBJ2-3; TRBD2 agrees at 8 bases. CDR3 length: 17 residues. CDR1 SGHDT and CDR2 YYEEEE come from the germline V gene. The junction had 7 bases not matched to a gene; V was cut back by 0 bases and J by 1 base. CDR3 bases: TGTGCCAGCAGCTTGGGTCTGGGCGGGAGGCGCACAGATACGCAGTATTTT. It translates to CASSLGLGGRRTDTQYF.

As regards this clone: One end of the junction varies from germline; a read error may be responsible. The chain carries TRBV27 and TRBJ2-1; D gene unclear. The CDR3 length is 11 residues. From germline, CDR1 is MNHEY and CDR2 SMNVEV (reference sequence). In DNA form, the CDR3 reads TGTGCCAGCACTTTATACAATGAGCAGTTCTTC. It translates to CASTLYNEQFF.

CDR3 DNA: TGTGCCAGCAGTTCAGGACAGCGCAATCAGCCCCAGCATTTT. It translates to CASSSGQRNQPQHF. The rearrangement uses TRBV27 and TRBJ1-5; D might be TRBD1 (6 bases). CDR3 size: 14 residues. Deletions cut 4 bases from V and 2 bases from J, with 9 bases between. The germline CDR1 and CDR2 sequences are MNHEY and SMNVEV (reference sequence).

In this sample, this clone turned up a few times. This chain connects TRBV30 to TRBJ1-5; a possible D gene is TRBD1 (6 bases). Germline lookup yields CDR1 GTSNPN and CDR2 SVGIG (reference sequence). The CDR3 consists of 16 residues. The ends were cut back, 1 base at V and 6 bases at J, with 19 bases in the middle. CDR3 protein: CAWSAPDSSLGQPQHF. The CDR3 nucleotides read TGTGCCTGGAGTGCCCCGGACAGCTCCCTTGGTCAGCCCCAGCATTTT. The complete variable domain, with remaining parts taken from reference TRBV30 and TRBJ1-5, reads SQTIHQWPATLVQPVGSPLSLECTVEGTSNPNLYWYRQAAGRGLQLLFYSVGIGQISSEVPQNLSASRPQDRQFILSSKKLLLSDSGFYLCAWSAPDSSLGQPQHFGDGTRLSIL.

The chain links TRBV2 to TRBJ2-7; the D gene is possibly TRBD1 (6 bases). The CDR3 has 14 residues. V dropped 7 bases and J dropped 5 bases, with 18 bases sitting between them. The germline gives CDR1 SNHLY, CDR2 FYNNEI. The CDR3 sequence: CASNAQGGKNEQYF. DNA for the CDR3: TGTGCCAGCAATGCACAGGGCGGAAAGAACGAGCAGTACTTC. Drawing the rest from reference TRBV2 and TRBJ2-7, the complete variable domain is EPEVTQTPSHQVTQMGQEVILRCVPISNHLYFYWYRQILGQKVEFLVSFYNNEISEKSEIFDDQFSVERPDGSNFTLKIRSTKLEDSAMYFCASNAQGGKNEQYFGPGTRLTVT.

V and J are TRBV4-2 and TRBJ2-7; 8 positions agree with TRBD2. Trimming took 3 bases from V and 1 from J; bases not matched to a gene: 5. The V gene's germline CDR1 is LGHNA and CDR2 YNFKEQ. The CDR3 has 15 amino acids. The CDR3 here is CASSQIAGSSYEQYF. The DNA of the CDR3 is TGTGCCAGCAGCCAGATAGCGGGGTCATCCTACGAGCAGTACTTC.

This chain joins TRBV18 and TRBJ2-7; 7 nucleotides match TRBD1. J was trimmed by 5 bases and V by 3 bases; bases with no gene match: 4. Germline assignment: CDR1 KGHSH and CDR2 LQKENI. The length of the CDR3 is 13 residues. Written as DNA, the CDR3 is TGTGCCAGCTCACCGTCTACAGGGGACGAGCAGTACTTC. Its translation is CASSPSTGDEQYF.

The rearrangement links TRBV4-1 to TRBJ2-6; possibly TRBD1 for D (5 bases). This CDR3 region has 16 residues. The germline V gene encodes CDR1 MGHRA and CDR2 YSYEKL. The ends were cut back, 4 bases at V and 6 bases at J, with 16 bases in the middle. The CDR3 sequence: CASSPFNMGLANVLTF. The DNA for the CDR3 is TGCGCCAGCAGCCCCTTTAACATGGGGCTGGCCAACGTCCTGACTTTC.

V usage is TRBV6-5 and J usage is TRBJ1-2; no clear D gene. The CDR3 runs to 12 residues. Germline V lookup: CDR1 MNHEY, CDR2 SVGAGI. V lost 3 bases and J 8 bases, leaving 10 bases between the germline ends. The CDR3 spells CASSYGGGGYTF. The CDR3 nucleotides read TGTGCCAGCAGTTATGGAGGAGGGGGCTACACCTTC.

V gene TRBV2 combines with J gene TRBJ1-2, with 7 bases lining up with TRBD1. The germline V gene encodes CDR1 SNHLY and CDR2 FYNNEI. The CDR3 spans 13 residues. Trimming at V came to 4 bases and at J to 3 bases, leaving 2 bases not matched to a gene. Here the CDR3 reads CASSGGQDYGYTF. CDR3 coding DNA: TGTGCCAGCAGTGGAGGACAGGACTATGGCTACACCTTC. The full variable domain, with the rest looked up from reference TRBV2 and TRBJ1-2, is EPEVTQTPSHQVTQMGQEVILRCVPISNHLYFYWYRQILGQKVEFLVSFYNNEISEKSEIFDDQFSVERPDGSNFTLKIRSTKLEDSAMYFCASSGGQDYGYTFGSGTRLTVV.

The rearrangement uses TRBV5-4 and TRBJ1-1, with D hard to call. The length of the CDR3 is 13 residues. The V gene's germline CDR1 is SGHNT and CDR2 YYREEE (reference sequence). V lost 4 bases and J 1 base, leaving 8 bases between the germline ends. The CDR3 loop is CASSGEPNTEAFF. The DNA for the CDR3 is TGTGCCAGCAGCGGGGAGCCGAACACTGAAGCTTTCTTT.

The chain has TRBV7-9 and TRBJ2-1, with D possibly called TRBD1 or TRBD2 (5 bases each). Per the germline V gene, CDR1 is SEHNR and CDR2 is FQNEAQ (reference sequence). This CDR3 is 16 amino acids long. Trimming removed 3 bases from V and 4 bases from J, with 16 bases in between. This CDR3 reads CASSLLGVKGYNEQFF. The DNA for the CDR3 is TGTGCCAGCAGCTTGCTCGGGGTCAAGGGGTACAATGAGCAGTTCTTC. Drawing the rest from reference TRBV7-9 and TRBJ2-1, the complete variable domain is DTGVSQNPRHKITKRGQNVTFRCDPISEHNRLYWYRQTLGQGPEFLTYFQNEAQLEKSRLLSDRFSAERPKGSFSTLEIQRTEQGDSAMYLCASSLLGVKGYNEQFFGPGTRLTVL.

J is TRBJ1-2 and V is TRBV4-2; D remains ambiguous. V shed 5 bases and J shed 0 bases, with 10 bases lying between them. The CDR3 is made up of 14 amino acids. Germline assignment: CDR1 LGHNA and CDR2 YNFKEQ. The chain's CDR3 is CASSLGGANYGYTF. The CDR3 DNA reads as TGTGCCAGCAGCTTGGGTGGGGCTAACTATGGCTACACCTTC.

This clone was picked up a small number of times. This specimen includes other DNA sequences encoding the same CDR3. In DNA, the CDR3 is TGCGCCAGCAGCCTTTCGACAGGGGCAGAGACCCAGTACTTC. Its translation is CASSLSTGAETQYF. The chain joins TRBV5-1 to TRBJ2-5; 8 positions match TRBD1. There are 14 residues in the CDR3. Germline lookup yields CDR1 SGHRS and CDR2 YFSETQ. V dropped 4 bases and J dropped 4; count of bases not matched to a gene: 6.

The chain couples TRBV29-1 to TRBJ2-7; D tentatively reads TRBD1 or TRBD2 (5 bases each). The V end lost 8 bases, the J end lost 6 bases, and 17 bases lay between the germline ends. CDR1 SQVTM and CDR2 ANQGSEA come from the germline V gene. CDR3 length: 12 amino acids. DNA of the CDR3: TGCAGCACAAGGGACGGGGCAGGCGAGCAGTACTTC. Its translation: CSTRDGAGEQYF.

The rearrangement joins TRBV19 to TRBJ1-5, with D maybe TRBD1 (6 bases). CDR3 size: 14 residues. Germline CDR1 reads LNHDA; CDR2 reads SQIVND (reference sequence). V was clipped by 3 bases and J by 2 bases, with 8 bases between them. CDR3 bases: TGTGCCAGTAGTATTAAGGGGGGCAATCAGCCCCAGCATTTT. It encodes CASSIKGGNQPQHF.

This chain connects TRBV30 to TRBJ1-6; possible D gene TRBD1, 5 bases. Germline CDR1 is GTSNPN and CDR2 is SVGIG (reference sequence). Between the trimmed V and J ends, which lost 3 bases and 6 bases, there was a span of 15 bases. CDR3 length: 15 residues. CDR3 sequence (DNA): TGTGCCTGGAGAGCCGCTCAGGGAGTTAATTCACCCCTCCACTTT. Its translation is CAWRAAQGVNSPLHF.

The chain couples TRBV5-1 to TRBJ1-2, with D perhaps TRBD1 (5 bases). The CDR3 spans 13 residues. Germline assignment: CDR1 SGHRS and CDR2 YFSETQ. Trimming took off 0 bases at V and 3 bases at J, with 6 bases between the two ends. CDR3 loop: CASSLDRHYGYTF. CDR3 nucleotide sequence: TGCGCCAGCAGCTTGGACAGGCACTATGGCTACACCTTC.

The rearrangement links TRBV28 to TRBJ2-3, with D perhaps TRBD1 (5 bases). Looked up from germline, CDR1 is MDHEN and CDR2 is SYDVKM. V dropped 7 bases and J dropped 1 base, with 9 bases sitting between them. The CDR3 contains 13 residues. Here the CDR3 reads CASKQGRTDTQYF. The CDR3 bases are TGTGCCAGCAAGCAGGGCCGCACAGATACGCAGTATTTT.

V and J are TRBV5-1 and TRBJ2-1; possibly TRBD1 or TRBD2 for D (5 bases each). CDR3 length: 15 residues. Trimming shortened V by 7 bases and J by 3 bases, and 17 bases separated the two germline ends. The germline CDR1 and CDR2 sequences are SGHRS and YFSETQ. In DNA form, the CDR3 reads TGCGCCAGCGCTCTCGGGGACGCCGGCTACAATGAGCAGTTCTTC. Its protein product is CASALGDAGYNEQFF.

Note on this clone: Other DNA sequences in the sample encode the same CDR3. The genes are TRBV6-4 and TRBJ2-6, with TRBD2 matching 7 bases. The CDR3 is made up of 16 amino acids. The trim removed 3 bases at V and 0 bases at J, leaving 2 bases unmatched. In germline, CDR1 is MRHNA, CDR2 SNTAGT. The CDR3 region is CASSEGGGSGANVLTF. The CDR3 nucleotides are TGTGCCAGCAGTGAGGGGGGGGGCTCTGGGGCCAACGTCCTGACTTTC.

J is TRBJ2-1 and V is TRBV7-9; D gene unclear. This CDR3 spans 17 amino acids. The ends were cut back, 5 bases at V and 0 bases at J, with 17 bases in the middle. In germline, CDR1 is SEHNR, CDR2 FQNEAQ (reference sequence). CDR3 DNA sequence: TGTGCCAGCAGCGGAGTTGATGGGGTGAGCTCCTACAATGAGCAGTTCTTC. Amino acid sequence: CASSGVDGVSSYNEQFF.

This clone was seen more than once but under ten times. The chain joins TRBV2 to TRBJ2-7; no clear D gene. This CDR3 has 16 amino acids. Trimming pared 4 bases from V and 0 bases from J, leaving 16 bases between. In germline, CDR1 is SNHLY, CDR2 FYNNEI. CDR3 in DNA: TGTGCCAGCAGTGGAGTAAACACCCTGAGCTCCTACGAGCAGTACTTC. Translation: CASSGVNTLSSYEQYF.

There are a few counts of this clone. This chain connects TRBV29-1 to TRBJ2-1, with 10 bases aligning to TRBD2. V lost 6 bases, J lost 4 bases, and 6 bases stayed unmatched. In germline, CDR1 is SQVTM, CDR2 ANQGSEA. The CDR3 is 14 residues long. The chain's CDR3 is CSVLTSGVYNEQFF. For the CDR3, the DNA is TGCAGCGTGCTTACTAGCGGGGTTTACAATGAGCAGTTCTTC.

V is TRBV29-1 and J is TRBJ1-1; D gene ambiguous. V lost 4 bases, J lost 5 bases, and 14 bases lay in between. Germline-derived CDR1 and CDR2 are SQVTM and ANQGSEA. The CDR3 loop spans 13 amino acids. The DNA of the CDR3 is TGCAGCGTTGTTGGGAAATTCGGGACTGAAGCTTTCTTT. This translates into CSVVGKFGTEAFF.

About this clone itself: Other DNA sequences within the sample encode an identical CDR3. The V and J genes are TRBV30 and TRBJ2-7; D remains unclear. This CDR3 is built from 11 residues. V lost 2 bases, J lost 1 base, and 3 bases lay in between. Looked up from germline, CDR1 is GTSNPN and CDR2 is SVGIG (reference sequence). In DNA, the CDR3 is TGTGCCTGGAGTATATCCTACGAGCAGTACTTC. The encoded protein is CAWSISYEQYF.

The CDR3 region has the DNA TGCAGCGGAGGGACCGCTGGAAACACCATATATTTT. Amino acid sequence: CSGGTAGNTIYF. The rearrangement uses TRBV29-1 and TRBJ1-3; the D gene is possibly TRBD1 (5 bases). The CDR3 length is 12 residues. Trimming left V 7 bases short and J 2 bases short, with 9 bases between. The germline V gene encodes CDR1 SQVTM and CDR2 ANQGSEA.